Here is one T cell receptor beta chain with its context. This clone was observed a single time. The antigen it binds to is not known. The sample holds no much larger clone one base away, and base qualities are not on file. This sample was included in a study of blood T cell repertoires in COVID-19 (dated by TCRdb to 2019 to 2021). General notes on the study: Samples covering the acute and convalescent phases of COVID-19 were provided by collaborators in the United States, Italy and Spain. The prospective study material was composed of cDNA or gDNA derived from T cells, B-cell-depleted T cells, or PBMCs. Samples were obtained from the ongoing ImmuneRACE study (first 160 participants) and from 1,200 or so subjects provided by 6 global collaborators. The sample metadata nearly always contained a de-identified subject ID, COVID-19 status, age in years and sex. Subjects who had been exposed to COVID-19, were actively infected with it, or had recovered from it provided the deeply sampled blood TCRbeta repertoires that made up the dataset. Where available, HLA class I and class II types were taken from metadata supplied by the sample provider and were not determined by assay-based typing. A freely available public database, intended as a resource for researchers studying the immune response to SARS-CoV-2, is where the repertoires were released.

Each collaborating institution followed its own protocols to collect whole blood in K2EDTA tubes. Collaborator samples were shipped for TCRbeta analysis as frozen whole blood, isolated PBMCs, or DNA extracted from either sample type. TCRbeta CDR3 regions were amplified from genomic DNA by means of the immunoSEQ Assay, a bias-controlled multiplex PCR. The published analysis was carried out like this. The number of nucleated cells in each sample was estimated by amplification of reference gene primers within the assay. Sequence reads were collapsed and filtered to measure the absolute abundance of every unique TCRbeta CDR3 rearrangement. For each sample, productive Simpson clonality was calculated by taking the square root of Simpson's diversity index across productive rearrangements. As stored in TCRdb, this immuneACCESS dataset retains in-frame rearrangements with V and J assigned. A fraction of the clones does not appear; measured against another copy, unresolved V genes explain less than half of the discrepancy, and the remainder lacks a known reason. The V and J calls and clone size were taken over from that table, and D and trimming were inferred from the DNA. This sample has about 200,000 clones in its table, and around 90% of those were observed once. Jointly, the top ten make up nearly 0.55% of the sample.

Overall study outcomes, separate from this receptor: The amount of clinical and demographic metadata varied by source and participant and was provided uncurated.

The sequenced sample consisted of peripheral blood. This TCR was recovered from a man between 45 and 60 years old with acute or convalescent COVID-19.

The CDR3 amino acid sequence is: CASTKRQMNTEAFF. The DNA reads TGTGCCAGTACCAAACGACAGATGAACACTGAAGCTTTCTTT. Here the chain combines TRBV19 and TRBJ1-1; 5 matching bases give a weak D call of TRBD1. Its CDR3 holds 14 amino acids, cysteine through phenylalanine. The kept DNA is CDR3 alone, 42 bases in frame from the first base. Between the V and J ends, shortened by 7 bases and 0 bases respectively, the junction contains 12 bases. The germline V gene (reference sequence) gives CDR1 as LNHDA and CDR2 as SQIVND. Where the CDR3 stops, the reference TRBV19 and TRBJ1-1 genes take over; the full variable domain is DGGITQSPKYLFRKEGQNVTLSCEQNLNHDAMYWYRQDPGQGLRLIYYSQIVNDFQKGDIAEGYSVSREKKESFPLTVTSAQKNPTAFYLCASTKRQMNTEAFFGQGTRLTVV.